A single sample is the source of the 20 T cell receptor beta chains below, sequenced in a study of blood T cell repertoires in COVID-19. Sequenced by immunoSEQ multiplex PCR; TCRdb stores in-frame clones only, minus some. The sample lists about 300,000 clones; around 92% were seen once. Sequencing was carried out using PBMCs or T cells enriched from blood (not recorded which). Receptors originate from a woman aged 50 to 60 who had been exposed to COVID-19.

This rearrangement joins TRBV6-2 or TRBV6-3 to TRBJ1-5; D unclear. Trimming took off 2 bases at V and 1 base at J, with 9 bases between the two ends. Germline V CDR1 and CDR2: MNHEY, SVGEGT. This CDR3 spans 15 amino acids. This CDR3 reads CASSYREISNQPQHF. Here the CDR3 DNA reads TGTGCCAGCAGTTACAGGGAGATCAGCAATCAGCCCCAGCATTTT.

J is TRBJ2-2 and V is TRBV7-9, with 9 bases matching TRBD2. The CDR3 is 17 amino acids. Looked up from germline, CDR1 is SEHNR and CDR2 is FQNEAQ (reference sequence). The ends lost 7 bases at V and 6 bases at J; junction bases unmatched: 15. Here the CDR3 reads CASTRSGGIIQAGELFF. The CDR3 DNA follows: TGTGCCAGCACCAGGAGCGGGGGGATTATTCAAGCCGGGGAGCTGTTTTTT.

This chain uses TRBV5-1 with TRBJ2-7; 8 bases fit TRBD1. V was pared by 5 bases and J by 1 base, with 5 bases of the junction left unmatched. This CDR3 spans 14 amino acids. Germline loops: CDR1 SGHRS, CDR2 YFSETQ. CDR3 in DNA: TGCGCCAGCAGACCAGGGGGCGATTCCTACGAGCAGTACTTC. Its protein is CASRPGGDSYEQYF. The variable domain in full, with the rest retrieved from reference TRBV5-1 and TRBJ2-7, is KAGVTQTPRYLIKTRGQQVTLSCSPISGHRSVSWYQQTPGQGLQFLFEYFSETQRNKGNFPGRFSGRQFSNSRSEMNVSTLELGDSALYLCASRPGGDSYEQYFGPGTRLTVT.

The CDR3 is CASSPGTVANQPQHF. The CDR3 region has the DNA TGTGCCAGCAGTCCTGGGACAGTGGCCAATCAGCCCCAGCATTTT. This chain uses TRBV2 with TRBJ1-5; 7 bases align to TRBD1. The CDR3 is 15 residues long. Germline CDR1 and CDR2: SNHLY and FYNNEI. V lost 5 bases to trimming and J lost 3 bases; unmatched junction nucleotides: 7.

The V and J genes are TRBV5-1 and TRBJ2-3; D is perhaps TRBD2 (6 bases). Between the trimmed V and J ends, which lost 3 bases and 3 bases, there was a span of 8 bases. Germline CDR1 reads SGHRS; CDR2 reads YFSETQ. The CDR3 spans 13 residues. For the CDR3, the DNA is TGCGCCAGCAGCTCGCTAGCGACAGATACGCAGTATTTT. It codes for CASSSLATDTQYF.

The chain employs TRBV3-1 (or the pseudogene TRBV3-2) and TRBJ2-5; D is uncertain. CDR3 size: 13 residues. Germline V CDR1 and CDR2: LGHDT, YNNKEL (reference sequence). Trimming stripped 1 base from V and 6 bases from J, with 9 bases between. The chain's CDR3 is CASSQVFGQTQYF. In DNA, the CDR3 is TGTGCCAGCAGCCAAGTTTTTGGGCAGACCCAGTACTTC.

This sequence joins TRBV7-2 and TRBJ1-6; D is possibly TRBD1 (5 bases). V was clipped by 4 bases and J by 10 bases, with 14 bases between them. Germline loops: CDR1 SGHTA, CDR2 FQGNSA. The CDR3 extends over 14 amino acids. The CDR3 loop reads CASSSRGEGSPLHF. Written as DNA, the CDR3 is TGTGCCAGCAGCTCCCGGGGGGAGGGGTCACCCCTCCACTTT. The complete variable domain, with remaining parts taken from reference TRBV7-2 and TRBJ1-6, reads GAGVSQSPSNKVTEKGKDVELRCDPISGHTALYWYRQSLGQGLEFLIYFQGNSAPDKSGLPSDRFSAERTGGSVSTLTIQRTQQEDSAVYLCASSSRGEGSPLHFGNGTRLTVT.

The chain employs TRBV18 and TRBJ1-3, with 7 bases that match TRBD1. Unmatched junction bases numbered 9, after V lost 5 bases and J lost 2 bases. Germline loops: CDR1 KGHSH, CDR2 LQKENI. CDR3 length equals 16 residues. The CDR3 DNA follows: TGTGCCAGCTCATCGTCCGGGACAGTCGCTGGAAACACCATATATTTT. This gives the protein CASSSSGTVAGNTIYF.

The rearrangement links TRBV3-1 (or the pseudogene TRBV3-2) to TRBJ2-1, with 8 bases lining up with TRBD2. J gave up 6 bases and V 4 bases, and 5 bases lay outside the gene matches. Germline V gives CDR1 LGHDT, CDR2 YNNKEL (reference sequence). The CDR3 has 14 residues. The CDR3 DNA reads TGTGCCAGCAGCCTTACGGGGGGGGTCAATGAGCAGTTCTTC. Residues: CASSLTGGVNEQFF.

This rearrangement joins TRBV6-5 to TRBJ1-2; 8 nucleotides match TRBD1. V lost 6 bases and J lost 8; bases outside the gene matches: 8. Germline CDR1 MNHEY, CDR2 SVGAGI. The CDR3 runs 13 residues. The CDR3 spells CASRSQGAGGYTF. The CDR3 DNA is TGTGCCAGCAGAAGTCAGGGGGCGGGGGGCTACACCTTC.

The chain employs TRBV28 and TRBJ1-2; 11 bases are shared with TRBD1. The CDR3 has 16 residues. Germline assignment: CDR1 MDHEN and CDR2 SYDVKM. The ends lost 5 bases at V and 4 bases at J; junction bases unmatched: 9. CDR3 in amino acids: CASSPPPGTGGYGYTF. DNA for the CDR3: TGTGCCAGCAGTCCCCCCCCCGGGACAGGGGGCTATGGCTACACCTTC.

The V call is TRBV11-2, the J call TRBJ2-1, with TRBD2 matching over 13 bases. V shed 4 bases, J shed 8 bases, and the junction held 8 bases outside the gene matches. Germline V lookup: CDR1 SGHAT, CDR2 FQNNGV. This CDR3 has 16 amino acids. The CDR3 DNA follows: TGTGCCAGCAGCTCACGGACTAGCGGGGGAGGGGATGAGCAGTTCTTC. Amino acids: CASSSRTSGGGDEQFF.

The gene calls are TRBV5-8 and TRBJ1-4, with D unresolved. Germline V gene lookup returns CDR1 SGHTS and CDR2 YDEGEE. This CDR3 spans 15 amino acids. The germline V and J ends were trimmed by 3 bases and 8 bases, with 17 bases remaining between them. The CDR3 here is CASSSRGLLSEKLFF. CDR3 DNA sequence: TGTGCCAGCAGCTCGCGTGGGCTCCTGAGCGAAAAACTGTTTTTT.

The V call is TRBV2, the J call TRBJ2-7, with 7 bases identical to TRBD1. J gave up 6 bases and V 2 bases, and 10 bases lay outside the gene matches. This CDR3 is 15 amino acids long. Germline CDR1 and CDR2: SNHLY and FYNNEI. CDR3 in amino acids: CASSERQGPTFEQYF. CDR3 DNA sequence: TGTGCCAGCAGTGAAAGACAGGGTCCCACCTTCGAGCAGTACTTC.

This chain connects TRBV2 to TRBJ2-5; 11 bases are shared with TRBD2. Germline CDR1 is SNHLY and CDR2 is FYNNEI. V was clipped by 10 bases and J by 2 bases; unmatched bases: 3. The CDR3 contains 13 residues. CDR3 in amino acids: CATRLAGQETQYF. CDR3 in DNA: TGTGCCACCCGACTAGCGGGGCAAGAGACCCAGTACTTC.

The rearrangement uses TRBV19 and TRBJ2-5; a possible D gene is TRBD1 (6 bases). This CDR3 comprises 12 residues. Trimming stripped 10 bases from V and 2 bases from J, with 11 bases between. The germline CDR1 and CDR2 sequences are LNHDA and SQIVND (reference sequence). CDR3 protein: CATRTAQETQYF. CDR3 in DNA: TGTGCCACCAGGACAGCGCAAGAGACCCAGTACTTC. The complete variable domain, with remaining parts taken from reference TRBV19 and TRBJ2-5, reads DGGITQSPKYLFRKEGQNVTLSCEQNLNHDAMYWYRQDPGQGLRLIYYSQIVNDFQKGDIAEGYSVSREKKESFPLTVTSAQKNPTAFYLCATRTAQETQYFGPGTRLLVL.

The genes are TRBV2 and TRBJ1-1; D is perhaps TRBD1 (5 bases). V was trimmed by 4 bases and J by 5 bases, leaving 17 bases between them. Germline V gene lookup returns CDR1 SNHLY and CDR2 FYNNEI. The CDR3 spans 15 residues. As DNA, the CDR3 is TGTGCCAGCAGTGGGAACACGGAGGAGGGGACTGAAGCTTTCTTT. It translates to CASSGNTEEGTEAFF.

This rearrangement joins TRBV7-9 to TRBJ2-3, with 9 bases matching TRBD2. Trimming took 5 bases from V and 0 from J; bases not matched to a gene: 6. Germline loops: CDR1 SEHNR, CDR2 FQNEAQ (reference sequence). The CDR3 contains 16 residues. The CDR3 region has the DNA TGTGCCAGCAGCCAATTAGCGGGGGTGAGCACAGATACGCAGTATTTT. Amino acid sequence: CASSQLAGVSTDTQYF.

The chain couples TRBV3-1 (or the pseudogene TRBV3-2) to TRBJ2-4, with D maybe TRBD2 (6 bases). The length of the CDR3 is 15 residues. The V end was cut by 4 bases, the J end by 6 bases, with 16 bases between. Germline CDR1 reads LGHDT; CDR2 reads YNNKEL (reference sequence). CDR3 protein: CASSPVGGAVNIQYF. The CDR3, as DNA: TGTGCCAGCAGCCCCGTCGGAGGGGCGGTAAACATTCAGTACTTC.

The chain links TRBV5-1 to TRBJ1-1; D remains ambiguous. The CDR3 spans 13 residues. Germline CDR1 SGHRS, CDR2 YFSETQ. V was pared by 4 bases and J by 2 bases, with 9 bases between. The CDR3 DNA follows: TGCGCCAGCAGCGGCGGTACTAACACTGAAGCTTTCTTT. Its protein is CASSGGTNTEAFF.